This TCR beta chain was identified during a study of T cells in Graves' hyperthyroidism and ophthalmopathy. Findings and limits, study-wide: Ophthalmopathy, as predicted by the model, came a median around 6.7 months after the prediction. Also found in blood were most expanded thyroid clonotypes above 0.001.

In its sample, this clonotype was seen many times. Its cognate antigen is unknown. Amplified TCR beta CDR3 regions came from RNA transcripts. The HTBI primer set served for first-round RT-PCR of the TCR CDR3. TCRdb re-called the multiplex PCR reads with MiXCR, one entry per CDR3 protein. The data contain roughly 640,000 distinct CDR3 sequences, roughly 16% of them singletons. CDR1 and CDR2 from the germline V gene are SGHRS and YFSETQ. The CDR3 is made up of 15 amino acids. V shed 3 bases, J shed 5 bases, and the junction held 4 bases outside the gene matches. The chain is built from TRBV5-1 and TRBJ2-3; 12 bases align to TRBD2. The material sequenced was blood. The TCR sequence derives from a woman aged 40 to 50 with Graves' ophthalmopathy. CDR3 amino acids: CASSSPTSGRDTQYF. CDR3 nucleotides: TGCGCCAGCAGCTCCCCGACTAGCGGGAGAGATACGCAGTATTTT.